These 23 T cell receptor beta chains were sequenced from one sample in a study of cytomegalovirus exposure and HLA in healthy donors. The PCR employed 60 Vbeta primers together with 13 Jbeta primers. Libraries were prepared by immunoSEQ multiplex PCR; TCRdb keeps only in-frame clonotypes and omits some of them. The table lists approximately 100,000 clones, 75% to 85% of them singletons. Input material: PBMCs. Receptor source: a woman between 50 and 59 years old in good health and CMV-seropositive.

About this clone itself: A read error may produce the germline difference seen at one junction end. This rearrangement joins TRBV7-7 to TRBJ2-4, with 11 bases fitting TRBD1. From germline, CDR1 is SSHAT and CDR2 FNYEAQ (reference sequence). The CDR3 totals 13 residues. CDR3 residues: CASSRDRGNIQYF. The CDR3 nucleotides read TGTGCTAGCAGCCGGGACAGGGGGAACATTCAGTACTTC.

This clone was picked up one time. The genes are TRBV11-2 and TRBJ1-1; D is possibly TRBD1 (6 bases). Between the trimmed V and J ends, which lost 10 bases and 0 bases, there was a span of 15 bases. The CDR3 covers 14 residues. The germline gives CDR1 SGHAT, CDR2 FQNNGV. The CDR3 sequence is CATPGEGMNTEAFF. In DNA form, the CDR3 reads TGTGCCACCCCAGGGGAGGGAATGAACACTGAAGCTTTCTTT. The whole variable domain, remainder taken from reference TRBV11-2 and TRBJ1-1, is EAGVAQSPRYKIIEKRQSVAFWCNPISGHATLYWYQQILGQGPKLLIQFQNNGVVDDSQLPKDRFSAERLKGVDSTLKIQPAKLEDSAVYLCATPGEGMNTEAFFGQGTRLTVV.

V gene TRBV6-5 combines with J gene TRBJ2-5; 7 bases agree with TRBD2. J gave up 1 base and V 5 bases, and 7 bases lay outside the gene matches. This CDR3 contains 15 residues. Germline lookup yields CDR1 MNHEY and CDR2 SVGAGI. The CDR3 reads CASSPITGGQETQYF. The CDR3 DNA reads TGTGCCAGCAGTCCGATTACGGGGGGCCAAGAGACCCAGTACTTC.

J is TRBJ2-5 and V is TRBV5-4, with D possibly matching TRBD1 (6 bases). The CDR3 spans 14 residues. Germline CDR1 and CDR2: SGHNT and YYREEE (reference sequence). Trimming stripped 0 bases from V and 5 bases from J, with 11 bases between. CDR3 in amino acids: CASSLAGARETQYF. The CDR3 nucleotides are TGTGCCAGCAGCTTGGCAGGGGCCAGGGAGACCCAGTACTTC. Complete variable domain (other parts from reference TRBV5-4 and TRBJ2-5): ETGVTQSPTHLIKTRGQQVTLRCSSQSGHNTVSWYQQALGQGPQFIFQYYREEENGRGNFPPRFSGLQFPNYSSELNVNALELDDSALYLCASSLAGARETQYFGPGTRLLVL.

This clone was detected only a few times. The chain has TRBV6-5 and TRBJ2-2, with D tentatively TRBD1 (5 bases). V lost 7 bases and J 2 bases, leaving 11 bases between the germline ends. Per the germline V gene, CDR1 is MNHEY and CDR2 is SVGAGI. This CDR3 has 14 amino acids. CDR3 sequence (DNA): TGTGCCAGCAACCTCCAGGGTAACACCGGGGAGCTGTTTTTT. Amino acids: CASNLQGNTGELFF.

The CDR3 DNA reads as TGTGCCAGTAGTATGACAGAATATAGCAATCAGCCCCAGCATTTT. It yields the protein CASSMTEYSNQPQHF. This chain joins TRBV19 and TRBJ1-5; possibly TRBD1 for D (5 bases). Germline-derived CDR1 and CDR2 are LNHDA and SQIVND (reference sequence). V shed 3 bases and J shed 0 bases, with 9 bases lying between them. CDR3 size: 15 residues.

The chain has TRBV9 and TRBJ2-1, with a possible D match to TRBD2 (6 bases). The CDR3 covers 15 residues. Germline CDR1 SGDLS, CDR2 YYNGEE. The ends were cut back, 5 bases at V and 10 bases at J, with 22 bases in the middle. CDR3 bases: TGTGCCAGCAGTCCCGTCTTGGGGGGAGTAAGGGAGCAGTTCTTC. Its protein is CASSPVLGGVREQFF.

This chain joins TRBV11-2 and TRBJ2-1; TRBD2 aligns across 10 bases. The junction had 9 bases not matched to a gene; V was cut back by 5 bases and J by 11 bases. From germline, CDR1 is SGHAT and CDR2 FQNNGV. CDR3 length: 14 residues. CDR3 region: CASSRAVAGGQQFF. The CDR3 bases are TGTGCCAGCAGCCGAGCCGTAGCGGGGGGCCAGCAGTTCTTC. Together with reference TRBV11-2 and TRBJ2-1, the CDR3 gives the full variable domain: EAGVAQSPRYKIIEKRQSVAFWCNPISGHATLYWYQQILGQGPKLLIQFQNNGVVDDSQLPKDRFSAERLKGVDSTLKIQPAKLEDSAVYLCASSRAVAGGQQFFGPGTRLTVL.

The CDR3 spells CASSAPPGTSGRVRETQYF. In nucleotides, the CDR3 is TGTGCCAGCAGCGCTCCGCCGGGGACTAGCGGGAGGGTTAGGGAGACCCAGTACTTC. This chain uses TRBV9 with TRBJ2-5, with 16 bases identical to TRBD2. The CDR3 runs 19 residues. The V segment lost 3 bases and the J segment 5 bases; nucleotides outside the gene matches: 13. In germline, CDR1 is SGDLS, CDR2 YYNGEE.

The chain recombines TRBV7-9 with TRBJ1-5; D may be TRBD1 (5 bases). Deletions cut 1 base from V and 6 bases from J, with 10 bases between. This CDR3 is 14 amino acids long. The germline V gene encodes CDR1 SEHNR and CDR2 FQNEAQ (reference sequence). The CDR3: CASSLGGAGQPQHF. The CDR3 DNA follows: TGTGCCAGCAGCTTAGGGGGCGCCGGTCAGCCCCAGCATTTT.

The chain carries TRBV11-2 and TRBJ2-1, with a possible D match to TRBD2 (6 bases). The CDR3 sequence is 15 residues long. Trimming took off 5 bases at V and 3 bases at J, with 14 bases between the two ends. CDR1 SGHAT and CDR2 FQNNGV come from the germline V gene. The DNA for the CDR3 is TGTGCCAGCAGCCCCGGTAGGGACTTCTACAATGAGCAGTTCTTC. Protein sequence: CASSPGRDFYNEQFF.

The genes are TRBV5-1 and TRBJ2-2, with 16 bases that match TRBD2. Germline assignment: CDR1 SGHRS and CDR2 YFSETQ. CDR3 length equals 16 residues. V shed 4 bases and J 5 bases; nucleotides not matched to a gene: 2. The CDR3 sequence: CASSLGLAGGTGELFF. CDR3 sequence (DNA): TGCGCCAGCAGCCTGGGACTAGCGGGGGGGACCGGGGAGCTGTTTTTT. The whole variable domain, remainder taken from reference TRBV5-1 and TRBJ2-2, is KAGVTQTPRYLIKTRGQQVTLSCSPISGHRSVSWYQQTPGQGLQFLFEYFSETQRNKGNFPGRFSGRQFSNSRSEMNVSTLELGDSALYLCASSLGLAGGTGELFFGEGSRLTVL.

This clone occurred a few times. CDR3: CASSDPLSFDGYTF. CDR3 bases: TGTGCCAGCAGTGATCCTCTAAGTTTCGATGGCTACACCTTC. The chain has TRBV2 and TRBJ1-2; D remains ambiguous. The V end was cut by 3 bases, the J end by 6 bases, with 14 bases between. The germline gives CDR1 SNHLY, CDR2 FYNNEI. This CDR3 comprises 14 residues.

The chain couples TRBV5-4 to TRBJ2-7, with TRBD1 matching 7 bases. CDR3 size: 15 residues. With V trimmed by 2 bases and J by 2 bases, 7 bases remained unmatched. Germline CDR1 and CDR2: SGHNT and YYREEE (reference sequence). In DNA, the CDR3 is TGTGCCAGCAGCTTAGGAGACAGGGCTCCCTACGAGCAGTACTTC. It yields the protein CASSLGDRAPYEQYF.

This chain uses TRBV4-1 with TRBJ2-1; D might be TRBD2 (5 bases). Per germline, CDR1 MGHRA and CDR2 YSYEKL. V was shortened by 4 bases and J by 6 bases, with 16 bases between the two germline ends. This CDR3 spans 15 amino acids. CDR3 coding DNA: TGCGCCAGCAGCCTCCAACGGGGTAAGGTCAATGAGCAGTTCTTC. Its protein product is CASSLQRGKVNEQFF.

V and J are TRBV25-1 and TRBJ1-3; tentative D call: TRBD1 (5 bases). Trimming took off 3 bases at V and 0 bases at J, with 12 bases between the two ends. The germline V gene encodes CDR1 MGHDK and CDR2 SYGVNS. The CDR3 is 16 amino acids. Written as DNA, the CDR3 is TGTGCCAGCAGTGATGACAGAGCGAGCTCTGGAAACACCATATATTTT. It translates to CASSDDRASSGNTIYF.

A single count supports this clone. This chain connects TRBV5-1 to TRBJ2-5; a possible D gene is TRBD1 (6 bases). Trimming stripped 9 bases from V and 5 bases from J, with 17 bases between. Germline loops: CDR1 SGHRS, CDR2 YFSETQ. The CDR3 is 13 amino acids. The CDR3 sequence: CATQRGNGETQYF. The CDR3 nucleotides are TGCGCCACCCAAAGGGGGAACGGCGAGACCCAGTACTTC.

This rearrangement joins TRBV11-2 to TRBJ1-1; D call uncertain. This CDR3 contains 16 residues. Germline CDR1 reads SGHAT; CDR2 reads FQNNGV. The V and J ends lost 5 bases and 1 base respectively, with 17 bases between them. The CDR3 spells CASSLSRQNKNTEAFF. Written as DNA, the CDR3 is TGTGCCAGCAGCCTCTCGAGGCAGAATAAGAACACTGAAGCTTTCTTT. The full variable domain, in which reference TRBV11-2 and TRBJ1-1 provide the parts outside the CDR3, is EAGVAQSPRYKIIEKRQSVAFWCNPISGHATLYWYQQILGQGPKLLIQFQNNGVVDDSQLPKDRFSAERLKGVDSTLKIQPAKLEDSAVYLCASSLSRQNKNTEAFFGQGTRLTVV.

The V gene is TRBV5-1, the J gene TRBJ2-4, with a tentative D call TRBD1 (5 bases). CDR1 and CDR2 (germline): SGHRS, YFSETQ. The CDR3 has 18 amino acids. V was clipped by 0 bases and J by 1 base, with 17 bases between them. DNA for the CDR3: TGCGCCAGCAGCTTGGGGGGCAGCCTCCAGTCGGCCAAAAACATTCAGTACTTC. Translated: CASSLGGSLQSAKNIQYF.

J is TRBJ2-7 and V is TRBV11-2, with 16 bases matching TRBD2. CDR3 length: 14 residues. CDR1 is SGHAT, CDR2 FQNNGV, per germline. The V segment lost 5 bases and the J segment 6 bases; nucleotides outside the gene matches: 1. The DNA for the CDR3 is TGTGCCAGCAGCGGGACTAGCGGGAGGGTCGAGCAGTACTTC. It translates to CASSGTSGRVEQYF.

The chain carries TRBV28 and TRBJ1-3, with 9 bases lining up with TRBD1. This CDR3 comprises 15 residues. CDR1 and CDR2 from the germline V gene are MDHEN and SYDVKM. V was pared by 5 bases and J by 8 bases, with 10 bases of the junction left unmatched. CDR3 sequence (DNA): TGTGCCAGCAGTCTGCGCCGGGACAGGGTCGACACCATATATTTT. As protein: CASSLRRDRVDTIYF.

The chain joins TRBV2 to TRBJ1-5; 8 bases are a match to TRBD1. V shed 5 bases and J 7 bases; nucleotides not matched to a gene: 7. This CDR3 has 14 amino acids. Germline loops: CDR1 SNHLY, CDR2 FYNNEI. The DNA for the CDR3 is TGTGCCAGCAGTCCCGACAGGGGAGGGCAGCCCCAGCATTTT. Translation: CASSPDRGGQPQHF.

This clone appeared a few times. The CDR3 DNA follows: TGTGCCAGCAGTTCGGGACAGGGCCAAGAGCGGATGACATCCTACGAGCAGTACTTC. This gives the protein CASSSGQGQERMTSYEQYF. The chain is built from TRBV6-4 and TRBJ2-7, with TRBD1 matching 9 bases. The germline V gene encodes CDR1 MRHNA and CDR2 SNTAGT. This CDR3 region has 19 residues. V shed 5 bases and J 1 base; nucleotides not matched to a gene: 18.